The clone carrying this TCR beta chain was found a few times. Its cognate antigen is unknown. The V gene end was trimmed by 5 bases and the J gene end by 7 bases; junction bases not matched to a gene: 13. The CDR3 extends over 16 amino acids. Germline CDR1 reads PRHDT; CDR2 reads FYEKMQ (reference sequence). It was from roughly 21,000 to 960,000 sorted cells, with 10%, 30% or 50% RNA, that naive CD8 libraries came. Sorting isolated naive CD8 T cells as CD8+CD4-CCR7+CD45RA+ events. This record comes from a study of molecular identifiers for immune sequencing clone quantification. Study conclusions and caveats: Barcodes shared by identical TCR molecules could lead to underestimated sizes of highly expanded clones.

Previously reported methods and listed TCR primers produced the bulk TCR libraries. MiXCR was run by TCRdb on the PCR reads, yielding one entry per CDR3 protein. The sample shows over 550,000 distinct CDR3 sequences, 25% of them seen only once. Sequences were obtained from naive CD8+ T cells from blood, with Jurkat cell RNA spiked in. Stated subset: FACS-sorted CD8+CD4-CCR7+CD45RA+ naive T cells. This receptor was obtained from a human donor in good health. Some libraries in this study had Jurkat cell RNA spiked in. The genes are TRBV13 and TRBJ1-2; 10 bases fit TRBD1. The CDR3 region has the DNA TGTGCCAGCAGCCCCGGGACAGGGGCTAGAGTTGGTGGCTACACCTTC. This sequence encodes CASSPGTGARVGGYTF. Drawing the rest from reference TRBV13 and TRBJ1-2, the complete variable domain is AAGVIQSPRHLIKEKRETATLKCYPIPRHDTVYWYQQGPGQDPQFLISFYEKMQSDKGSIPDRFSAQQFSDYHSELNMSSLELGDSALYFCASSPGTGARVGGYTFGSGTRLTVV.